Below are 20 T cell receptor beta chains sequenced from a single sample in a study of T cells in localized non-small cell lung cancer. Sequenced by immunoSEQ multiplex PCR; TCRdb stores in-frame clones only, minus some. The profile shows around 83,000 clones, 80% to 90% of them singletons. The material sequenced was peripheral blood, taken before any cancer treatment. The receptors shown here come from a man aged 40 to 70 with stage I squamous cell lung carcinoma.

The CDR3, as DNA: TGTGCCAGCAGCTTGGGACTGAACACCGGGGAGCTGTTTTTT. Protein: CASSLGLNTGELFF. The V call is TRBV5-4, the J call TRBJ2-2; D not certain. In germline, CDR1 is SGHNT, CDR2 YYREEE (reference sequence). The CDR3 runs to 14 residues. Between the trimmed V and J ends, which lost 0 bases and 1 base, there was a span of 4 bases.

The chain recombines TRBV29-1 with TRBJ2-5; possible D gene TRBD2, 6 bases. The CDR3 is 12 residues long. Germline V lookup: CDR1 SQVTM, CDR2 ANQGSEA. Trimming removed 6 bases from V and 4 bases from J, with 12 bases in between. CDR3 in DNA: TGCAGCGTGGGACTGTCGGGAGAGACCCAGTACTTC. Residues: CSVGLSGETQYF.

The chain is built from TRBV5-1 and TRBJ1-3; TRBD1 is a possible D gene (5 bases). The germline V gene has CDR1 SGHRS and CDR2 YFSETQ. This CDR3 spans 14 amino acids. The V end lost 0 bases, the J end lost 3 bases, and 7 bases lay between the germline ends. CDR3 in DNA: TGCGCCAGCAGCTTGGCAGGGTATGGAAACACCATATATTTT. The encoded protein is CASSLAGYGNTIYF.

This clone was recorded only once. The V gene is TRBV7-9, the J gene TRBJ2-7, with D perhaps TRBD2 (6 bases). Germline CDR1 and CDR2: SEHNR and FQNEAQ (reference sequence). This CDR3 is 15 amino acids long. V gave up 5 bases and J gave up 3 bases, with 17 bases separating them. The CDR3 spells CASSLGRGFVYEQYF. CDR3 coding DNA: TGTGCCAGCAGCCTGGGACGGGGGTTTGTCTACGAGCAGTACTTC.

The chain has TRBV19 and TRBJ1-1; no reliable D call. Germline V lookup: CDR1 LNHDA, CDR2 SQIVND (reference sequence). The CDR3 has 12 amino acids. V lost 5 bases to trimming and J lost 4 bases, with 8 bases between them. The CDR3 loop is CASSPRPTEAFF. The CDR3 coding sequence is TGTGCCAGTAGTCCCCGCCCCACTGAAGCTTTCTTT.

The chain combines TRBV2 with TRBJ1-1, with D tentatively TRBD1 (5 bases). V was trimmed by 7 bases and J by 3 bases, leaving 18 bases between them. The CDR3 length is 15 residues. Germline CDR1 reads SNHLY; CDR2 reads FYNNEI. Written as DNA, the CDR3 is TGTGCCAGCACGTCGGGGCAACGTAGGTACACTGAAGCTTTCTTT. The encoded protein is CASTSGQRRYTEAFF. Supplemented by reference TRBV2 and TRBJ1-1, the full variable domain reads EPEVTQTPSHQVTQMGQEVILRCVPISNHLYFYWYRQILGQKVEFLVSFYNNEISEKSEIFDDQFSVERPDGSNFTLKIRSTKLEDSAMYFCASTSGQRRYTEAFFGQGTRLTVV.

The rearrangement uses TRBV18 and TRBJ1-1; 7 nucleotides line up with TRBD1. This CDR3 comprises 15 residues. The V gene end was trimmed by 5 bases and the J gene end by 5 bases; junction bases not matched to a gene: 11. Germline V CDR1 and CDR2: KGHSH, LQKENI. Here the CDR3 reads CASSTNRGGGTEAFF. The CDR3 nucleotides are TGTGCCAGCTCAACCAACAGGGGAGGGGGGACTGAAGCTTTCTTT.

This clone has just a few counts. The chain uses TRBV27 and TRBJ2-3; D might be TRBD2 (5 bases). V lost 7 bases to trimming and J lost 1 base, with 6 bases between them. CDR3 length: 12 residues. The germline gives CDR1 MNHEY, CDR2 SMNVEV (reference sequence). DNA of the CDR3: TGTGCCAGCAACGGGGGCACAGATACGCAGTATTTT. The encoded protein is CASNGGTDTQYF.

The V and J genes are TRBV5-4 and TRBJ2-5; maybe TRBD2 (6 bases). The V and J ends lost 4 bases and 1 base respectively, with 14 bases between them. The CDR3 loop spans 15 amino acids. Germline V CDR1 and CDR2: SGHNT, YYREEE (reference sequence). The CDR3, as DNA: TGTGCCAGCAGCCTCCTTATGGGGGGCCAAGAGACCCAGTACTTC. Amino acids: CASSLLMGGQETQYF. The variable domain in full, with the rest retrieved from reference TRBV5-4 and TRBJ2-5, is ETGVTQSPTHLIKTRGQQVTLRCSSQSGHNTVSWYQQALGQGPQFIFQYYREEENGRGNFPPRFSGLQFPNYSSELNVNALELDDSALYLCASSLLMGGQETQYFGPGTRLLVL.

CDR3 nucleotide sequence: TGCGCCAGCAGCCGAGGGACCTACAATGAGCAGTTCTTC. This encodes CASSRGTYNEQFF. V and J are TRBV4-3 and TRBJ2-1; TRBD2 is a possible D gene (5 bases). The V end lost 4 bases, the J end lost 2 bases, and 6 bases lay between the germline ends. In germline, CDR1 is LGHNA, CDR2 YSLEER. This CDR3 region has 13 residues.

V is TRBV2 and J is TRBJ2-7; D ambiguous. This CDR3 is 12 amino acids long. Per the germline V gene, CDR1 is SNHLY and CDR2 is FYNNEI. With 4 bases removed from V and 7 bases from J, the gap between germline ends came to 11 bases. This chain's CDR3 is CASSVWGGEQYF. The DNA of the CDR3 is TGTGCCAGCAGTGTTTGGGGTGGAGAGCAGTACTTC.

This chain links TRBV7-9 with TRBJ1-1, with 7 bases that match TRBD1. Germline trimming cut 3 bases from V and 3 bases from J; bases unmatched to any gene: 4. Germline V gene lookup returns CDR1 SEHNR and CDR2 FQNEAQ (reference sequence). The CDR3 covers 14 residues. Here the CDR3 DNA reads TGTGCCAGCAGCTTGTCAGGGGGTCACACTGAAGCTTTCTTT. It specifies CASSLSGGHTEAFF.

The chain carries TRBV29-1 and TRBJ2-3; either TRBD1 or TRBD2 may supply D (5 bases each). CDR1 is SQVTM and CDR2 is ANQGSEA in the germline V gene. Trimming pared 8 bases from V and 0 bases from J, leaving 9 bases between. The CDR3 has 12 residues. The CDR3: CSLGRSTDTQYF. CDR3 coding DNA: TGCAGCTTGGGACGTAGCACAGATACGCAGTATTTT.

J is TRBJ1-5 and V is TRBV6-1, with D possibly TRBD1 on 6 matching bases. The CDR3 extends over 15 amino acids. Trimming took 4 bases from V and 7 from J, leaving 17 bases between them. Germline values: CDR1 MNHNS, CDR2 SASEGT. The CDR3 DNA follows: TGTGCCAGCAGTGTCACCCAGGGGCCCGGGCAGCCCCAGCATTTT. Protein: CASSVTQGPGQPQHF.

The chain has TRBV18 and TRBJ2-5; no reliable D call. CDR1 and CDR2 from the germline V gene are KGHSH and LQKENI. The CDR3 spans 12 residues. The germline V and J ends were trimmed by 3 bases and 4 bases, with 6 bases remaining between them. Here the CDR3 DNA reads TGTGCCAGCTCACCTGTAGGAGAGACCCAGTACTTC. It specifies CASSPVGETQYF.

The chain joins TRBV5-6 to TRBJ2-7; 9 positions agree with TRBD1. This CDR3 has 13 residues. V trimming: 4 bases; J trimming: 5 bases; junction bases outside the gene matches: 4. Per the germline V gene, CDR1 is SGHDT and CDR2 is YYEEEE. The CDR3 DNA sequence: TGTGCCAGCAGCCCACAGGGGGCCCACGAGCAGTACTTC. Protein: CASSPQGAHEQYF. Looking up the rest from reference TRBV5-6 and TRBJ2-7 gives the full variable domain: DAGVTQSPTHLIKTRGQQVTLRCSPKSGHDTVSWYQQALGQGPQFIFQYYEEEERQRGNFPDRFSGHQFPNYSSELNVNALLLGDSALYLCASSPQGAHEQYFGPGTRLTVT.

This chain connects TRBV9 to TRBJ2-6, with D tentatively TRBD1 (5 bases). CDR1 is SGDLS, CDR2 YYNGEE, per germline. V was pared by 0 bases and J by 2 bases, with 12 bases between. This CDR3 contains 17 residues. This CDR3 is CASSVGGRTTGANVLTF. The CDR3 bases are TGTGCCAGCAGCGTAGGGGGTAGGACAACTGGGGCCAACGTCCTGACTTTC.

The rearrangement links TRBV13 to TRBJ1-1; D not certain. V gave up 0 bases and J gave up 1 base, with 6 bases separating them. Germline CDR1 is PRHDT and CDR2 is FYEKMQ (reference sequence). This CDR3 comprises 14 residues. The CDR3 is CASSLGSGNTEAFF. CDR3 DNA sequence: TGTGCCAGCAGCTTAGGTAGTGGGAACACTGAAGCTTTCTTT.

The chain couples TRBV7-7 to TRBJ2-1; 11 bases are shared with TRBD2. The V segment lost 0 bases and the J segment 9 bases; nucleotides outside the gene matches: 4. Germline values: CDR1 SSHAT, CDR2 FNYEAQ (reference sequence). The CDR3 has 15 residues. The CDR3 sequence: CASSLALAGAVEQFF. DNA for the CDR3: TGTGCCAGCAGCTTAGCACTAGCGGGGGCGGTTGAGCAGTTCTTC.

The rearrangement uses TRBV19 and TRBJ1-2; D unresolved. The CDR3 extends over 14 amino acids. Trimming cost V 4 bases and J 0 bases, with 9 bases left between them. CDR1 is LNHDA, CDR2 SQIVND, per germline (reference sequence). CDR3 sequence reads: CASSKAVPNYGYTF. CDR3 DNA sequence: TGTGCCAGTAGTAAGGCAGTTCCTAACTATGGCTACACCTTC. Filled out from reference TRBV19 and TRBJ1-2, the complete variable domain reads DGGITQSPKYLFRKEGQNVTLSCEQNLNHDAMYWYRQDPGQGLRLIYYSQIVNDFQKGDIAEGYSVSREKKESFPLTVTSAQKNPTAFYLCASSKAVPNYGYTFGSGTRLTVV.